This note documents a single T cell receptor beta chain sequence. This sample was included in a study of regulatory dendritic cells for organ transplantation. This CDR3 is built from 14 residues. In germline, CDR1 is SGHAT, CDR2 FQNNGV. Between the trimmed V and J ends, which lost 5 bases and 7 bases, there was a span of 18 bases. Sequencing used immunoSEQ multiplex PCR; TCRdb keeps in-frame clones, though not all of them. The sample has more than 35,000 clones; 85% to 95% are singletons. What was sequenced was naive CD8+ T cells from blood. Subset reported: CD45RA+ naive T cells. The receptor was isolated from a human donor in good health. The rearrangement joins TRBV11-2 to TRBJ2-7; a weak D match, TRBD1 (5 bases). The CDR3 DNA sequence: TGTGCCAGCAGCCGCGGACCAGGGTTGGGGGAGCAGTACTTC. Translating gives CASSRGPGLGEQYF.